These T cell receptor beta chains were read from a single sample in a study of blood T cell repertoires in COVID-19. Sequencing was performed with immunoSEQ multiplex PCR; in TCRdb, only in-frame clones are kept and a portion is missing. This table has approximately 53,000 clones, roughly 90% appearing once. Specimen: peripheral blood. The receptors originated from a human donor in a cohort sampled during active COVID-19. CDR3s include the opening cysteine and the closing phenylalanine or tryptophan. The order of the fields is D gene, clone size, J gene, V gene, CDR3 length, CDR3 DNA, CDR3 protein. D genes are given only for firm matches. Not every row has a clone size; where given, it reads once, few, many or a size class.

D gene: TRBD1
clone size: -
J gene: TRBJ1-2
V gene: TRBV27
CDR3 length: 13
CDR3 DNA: TGTGCCAGCAGGCTGGGACAGGGTGATGGCTACACCTTC
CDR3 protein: CASRLGQGDGYTF

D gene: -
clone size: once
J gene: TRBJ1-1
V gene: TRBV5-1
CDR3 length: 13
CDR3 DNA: TGCGCCAGCAGCTCGGAGGCCGACACTGAAGCTTTCTTT
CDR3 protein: CASSSEADTEAFF

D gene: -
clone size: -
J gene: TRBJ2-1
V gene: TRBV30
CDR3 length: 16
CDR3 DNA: TGTGCCTGGAGCGCCGTCGAGGGCGCGAGTTTCGGTAAGCAGTTCTTC
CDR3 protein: CAWSAVEGASFGKQFF

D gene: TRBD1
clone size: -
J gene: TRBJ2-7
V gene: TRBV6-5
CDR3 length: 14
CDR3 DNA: TGTGCCAGCCGGCGAGGGGGCCCCACCTACGAGCAGTACTTC
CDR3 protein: CASRRGGPTYEQYF

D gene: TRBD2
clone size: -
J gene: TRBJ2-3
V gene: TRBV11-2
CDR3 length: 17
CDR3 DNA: TGTGCCAGCAGCTTAGGGACTAGCGGGATCAACACAGATACGCAGTATTTT
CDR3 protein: CASSLGTSGINTDTQYF

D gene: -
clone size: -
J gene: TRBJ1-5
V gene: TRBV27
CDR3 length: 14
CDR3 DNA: TGTGCCAGCCTACAGAAAAATAGCAATCAGCCCCAGCATTTT
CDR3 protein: CASLQKNSNQPQHF

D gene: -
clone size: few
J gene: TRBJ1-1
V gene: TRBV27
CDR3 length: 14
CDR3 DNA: TGTGCCAGCAATCTCAGGGGCGGTAGCACTGAAGCTTTCTTT
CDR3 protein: CASNLRGGSTEAFF

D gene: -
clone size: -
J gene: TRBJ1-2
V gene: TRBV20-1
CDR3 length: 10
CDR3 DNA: TGCAGTGGACAGTACTATGGCTACACCTTC
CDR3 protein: CSGQYYGYTF

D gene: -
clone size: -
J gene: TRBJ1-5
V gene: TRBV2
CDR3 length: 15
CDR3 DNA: TGTGCCAGCAGTGGGGCGGGCGGGGGGCTTCAGCCCCAGCATTTT
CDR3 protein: CASSGAGGGLQPQHF

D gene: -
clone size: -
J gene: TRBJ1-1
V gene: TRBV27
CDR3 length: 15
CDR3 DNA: TGTGCCAGCAGCCCTATTCAGGGGATGAACACTGAAGCTTTCTTT
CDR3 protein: CASSPIQGMNTEAFF

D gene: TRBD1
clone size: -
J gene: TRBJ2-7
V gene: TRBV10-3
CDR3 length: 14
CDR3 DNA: TGTGCCATCAGTGTATCCGGGACAGACTACGAGCAGTACTTC
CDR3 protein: CAISVSGTDYEQYF

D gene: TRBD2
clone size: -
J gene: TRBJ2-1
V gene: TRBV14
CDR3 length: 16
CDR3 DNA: TGTGCCAGCAGCCCTCCGGGACTAGCGGTTTACAATGAGCAGTTCTTC
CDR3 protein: CASSPPGLAVYNEQFF

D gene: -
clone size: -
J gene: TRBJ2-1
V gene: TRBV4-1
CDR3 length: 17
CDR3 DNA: TGCGCCAGCAGCCCCGGCCCTGCGGGGAGCTCCTACAATGAGCAGTTCTTC
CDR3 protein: CASSPGPAGSSYNEQFF

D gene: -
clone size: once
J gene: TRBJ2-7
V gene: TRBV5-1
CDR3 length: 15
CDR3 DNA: TGCGCCAGCAGCTCAGACAGAGGCATCTCCTACGAGCAGTACTTC
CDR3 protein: CASSSDRGISYEQYF

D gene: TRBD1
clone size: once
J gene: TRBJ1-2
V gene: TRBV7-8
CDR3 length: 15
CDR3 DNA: TGTGCCAGCAGTGAAGGACAGGGATCGCTTAATGGCTACACCTTC
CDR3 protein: CASSEGQGSLNGYTF

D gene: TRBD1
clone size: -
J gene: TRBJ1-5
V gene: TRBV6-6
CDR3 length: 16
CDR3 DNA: TGTGCCAGCAGTTACACCACAGGGGTCGGCAATCAGCCCCAGCATTTT
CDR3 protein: CASSYTTGVGNQPQHF

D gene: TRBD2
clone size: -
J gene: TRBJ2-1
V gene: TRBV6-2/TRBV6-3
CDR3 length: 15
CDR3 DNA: TGTGCCAGCAGCCCACTAGCGGGGGGGCCCAATGAGCAGTTCTTC
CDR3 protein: CASSPLAGGPNEQFF

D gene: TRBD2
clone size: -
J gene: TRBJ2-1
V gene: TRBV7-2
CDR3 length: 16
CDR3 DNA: TGTGCCAGCAGCCCACTAGCGCCGAGCTCCTACAATGAGCAGTTCTTC
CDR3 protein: CASSPLAPSSYNEQFF

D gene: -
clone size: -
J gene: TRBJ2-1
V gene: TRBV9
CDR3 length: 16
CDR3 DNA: TGTGCCAGCCGCGGGGGCGGGGGCCGAGGGTACAATGAGCAGTTCTTC
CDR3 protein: CASRGGGGRGYNEQFF

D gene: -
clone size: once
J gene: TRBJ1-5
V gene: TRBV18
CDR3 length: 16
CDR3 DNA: TGTGCCAGCTCACCAGGGAGGCTCGATAGCAATCAGCCCCAGCATTTT
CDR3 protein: CASSPGRLDSNQPQHF

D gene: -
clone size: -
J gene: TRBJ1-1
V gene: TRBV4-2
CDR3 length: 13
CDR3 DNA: TGTGCCAGCAGCCAAGCAGGGGACCGAGCCGCTTTCTTT
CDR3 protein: CASSQAGDRAAFF

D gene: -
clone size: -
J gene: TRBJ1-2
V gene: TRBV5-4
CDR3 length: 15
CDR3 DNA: TGTGCCAGCAGCTTTCCGGGTGCGGCTAACTATGGCTACACCTTC
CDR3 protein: CASSFPGAANYGYTF

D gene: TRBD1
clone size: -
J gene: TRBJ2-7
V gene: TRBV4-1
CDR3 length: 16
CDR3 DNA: TGCGCCAGCAGTCCGGTCCTCCGGGACAGGGGGTACGAGCAGTACTTC
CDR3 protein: CASSPVLRDRGYEQYF

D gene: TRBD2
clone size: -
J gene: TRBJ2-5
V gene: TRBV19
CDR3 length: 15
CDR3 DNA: TGTGCCAGTACCCCCATCGCGGGGGTTTCGGAGACCCAGTACTTC
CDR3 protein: CASTPIAGVSETQYF

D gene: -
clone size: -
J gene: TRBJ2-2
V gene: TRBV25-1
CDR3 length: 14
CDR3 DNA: TGTGCCAGCAGTGAATATGTCGAGACCGGGGAGCTGTTTTTT
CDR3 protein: CASSEYVETGELFF

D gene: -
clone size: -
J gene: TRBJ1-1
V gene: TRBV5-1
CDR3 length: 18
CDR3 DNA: TGCGCCAGCAGCTTGGGGAATCGCCACCCCCGGGTGAACACTGAAGCTTTCTTT
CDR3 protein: CASSLGNRHPRVNTEAFF

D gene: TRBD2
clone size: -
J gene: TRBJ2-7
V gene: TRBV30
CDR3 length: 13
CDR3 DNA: TGTGCCTGGAGTGTCGGAGCGGGAGTCGAGCAGTACTTC
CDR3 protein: CAWSVGAGVEQYF

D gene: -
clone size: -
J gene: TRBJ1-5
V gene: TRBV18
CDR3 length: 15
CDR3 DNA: TGTGCCAGCTCACCAGAACAGAGCACCAATCAGCCCCAGCATTTT
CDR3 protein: CASSPEQSTNQPQHF

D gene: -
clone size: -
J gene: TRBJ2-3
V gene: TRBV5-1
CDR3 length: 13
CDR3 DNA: TGCGCCAGCAGCTCGGAGGCGGCAGATACGCAGTATTTT
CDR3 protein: CASSSEAADTQYF

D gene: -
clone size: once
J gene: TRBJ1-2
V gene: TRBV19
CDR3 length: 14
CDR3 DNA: TGTGCCAGTAGTATAGTGGCCAGTAACTATGGCTACACCTTC
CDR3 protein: CASSIVASNYGYTF

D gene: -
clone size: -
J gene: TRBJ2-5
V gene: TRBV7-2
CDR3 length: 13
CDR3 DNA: TGTGCCAGCAGCCTTGGGAGGGGGGAGACCCAGTACTTC
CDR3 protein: CASSLGRGETQYF

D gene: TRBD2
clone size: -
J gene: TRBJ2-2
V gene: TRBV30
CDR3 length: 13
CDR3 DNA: TGTGCCTACGGACTAGCGGGCACCGGGGAGCTGTTTTTT
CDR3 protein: CAYGLAGTGELFF

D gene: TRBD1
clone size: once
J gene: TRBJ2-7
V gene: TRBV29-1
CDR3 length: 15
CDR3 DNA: TGCAGCGTGGGATCGCCGGGACAGGGCGCCTACGAGCAGTACTTC
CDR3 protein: CSVGSPGQGAYEQYF